The clone carrying this T cell receptor (beta chain) has only one observation. Its specificity is unknown. CDR3 length equals 14 residues. The germline V gene has CDR1 SGHAT and CDR2 FQNNGV. V gave up 4 bases and J gave up 2 bases, with 12 bases separating them. This specimen comes from a study of cytomegalovirus exposure and HLA in healthy donors. Across the whole study: Within the Caucasian-associated ancestry cluster were roughly 82% of the approximately 390 genotyped donors. Study findings and constraints: Cytomegalovirus-associated status was assigned to about 150 TCR beta chains. In terms of immune exposure information, only CMV serostatus was available.

It was with 60 Vbeta and 13 Jbeta primers that the PCR ran. Assay used: immunoSEQ multiplex PCR; TCRdb lists only in-frame clones, some missing. The sample records around 170,000 clones, over 70% being singletons. At sampling all donors were nominally healthy, likely with unrecorded immune exposures. Sequencing input: PBMCs. The origin of this receptor is a man in his fifties in good health and CMV-seronegative. The chain couples TRBV11-2 to TRBJ2-7; tentatively, D is TRBD1 (5 bases). The CDR3: CASSSDRFPYEQYF. The CDR3 nucleotides read TGTGCCAGCAGCTCAGACAGATTCCCCTACGAGCAGTACTTC.